The subject of this entry is one TCR beta chain. The record originates from a study of blood T cell repertoires in COVID-19. Study overall: From T cells, B-cell-depleted T cells, or PBMCs came the material, which was cDNA or gDNA.

Seattle patients were enrolled while actively infected and followed longitudinally. Profiled with immunoSEQ multiplex PCR; TCRdb holds only in-frame clones, not every one. Of about 400,000 clones in the sample, 65% to 90% were seen once. Trimming took off 4 bases at V and 6 bases at J, with 6 bases between the two ends. Germline V gene sequence: CDR1 SGHTA, CDR2 FQGTGA. The CDR3 runs 12 residues. The source material was peripheral blood. The chain uses TRBV7-3 and TRBJ2-2, with D unclear. This sequence originates from a woman aged 60-75 years with COVID-19, enrolled during active disease. CDR3 sequence (DNA): TGTGCCAGCAGCTCCCTAGCCGGGGAGCTGTTTTTT. It yields the protein CASSSLAGELFF.